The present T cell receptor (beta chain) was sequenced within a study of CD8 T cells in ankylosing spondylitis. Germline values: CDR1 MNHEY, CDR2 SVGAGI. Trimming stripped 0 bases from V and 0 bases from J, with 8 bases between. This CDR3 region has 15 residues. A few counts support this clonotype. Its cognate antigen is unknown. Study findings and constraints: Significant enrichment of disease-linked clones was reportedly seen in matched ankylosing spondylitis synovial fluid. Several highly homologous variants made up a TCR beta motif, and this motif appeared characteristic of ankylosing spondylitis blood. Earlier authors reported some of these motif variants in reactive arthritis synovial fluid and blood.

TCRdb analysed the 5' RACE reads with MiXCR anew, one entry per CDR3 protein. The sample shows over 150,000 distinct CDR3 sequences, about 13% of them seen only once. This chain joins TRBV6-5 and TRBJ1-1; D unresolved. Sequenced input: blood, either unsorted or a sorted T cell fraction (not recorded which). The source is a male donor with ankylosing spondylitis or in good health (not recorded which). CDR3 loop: CASSYSDGLNTEAFF. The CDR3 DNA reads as TGTGCCAGCAGTTACTCGGACGGTTTGAACACTGAAGCTTTCTTT.